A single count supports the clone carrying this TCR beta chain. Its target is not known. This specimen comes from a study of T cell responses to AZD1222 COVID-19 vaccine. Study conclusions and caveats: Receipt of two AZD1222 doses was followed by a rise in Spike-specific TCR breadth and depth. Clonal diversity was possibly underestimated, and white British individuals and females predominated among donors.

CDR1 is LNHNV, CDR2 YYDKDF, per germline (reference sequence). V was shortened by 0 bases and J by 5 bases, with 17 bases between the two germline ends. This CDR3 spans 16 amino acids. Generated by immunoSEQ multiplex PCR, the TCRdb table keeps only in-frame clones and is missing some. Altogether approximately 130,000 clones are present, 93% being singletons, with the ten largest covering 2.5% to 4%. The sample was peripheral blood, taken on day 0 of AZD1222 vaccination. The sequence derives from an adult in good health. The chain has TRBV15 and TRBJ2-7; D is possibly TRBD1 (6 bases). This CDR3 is CATSRDRGTRRDEQYF. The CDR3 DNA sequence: TGTGCCACCAGCAGAGATAGAGGGACAAGGAGAGACGAGCAGTACTTC.